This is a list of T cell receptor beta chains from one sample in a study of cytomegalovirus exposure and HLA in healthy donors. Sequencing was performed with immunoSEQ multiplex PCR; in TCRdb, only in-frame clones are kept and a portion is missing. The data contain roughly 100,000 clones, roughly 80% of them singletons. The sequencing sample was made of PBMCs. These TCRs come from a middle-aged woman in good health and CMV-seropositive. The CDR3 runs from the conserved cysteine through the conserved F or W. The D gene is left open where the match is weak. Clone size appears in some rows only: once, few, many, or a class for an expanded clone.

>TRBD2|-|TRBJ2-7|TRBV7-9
CSSSLAGLDGEQYF
TGTTCCAGCAGCTTAGCGGGACTAGATGGCGAGCAGTACTTC
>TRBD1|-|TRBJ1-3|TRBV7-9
CASRSGQAFSGNTIYF
TGTGCCAGCAGGTCTGGACAGGCATTCTCTGGAAACACCATATATTTT
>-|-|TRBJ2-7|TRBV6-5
CASRRRVGDYEQYF
TGTGCCAGCAGGAGGAGGGTTGGGGATTACGAGCAGTACTTC
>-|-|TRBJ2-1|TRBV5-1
CASSLEGVGNEQFF
TGCGCCAGCAGCTTGGAGGGAGTCGGGAATGAGCAGTTCTTC
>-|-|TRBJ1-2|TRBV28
CASSQLPNYGYTF
TGTGCCAGCAGTCAACTCCCTAACTATGGCTACACCTTC
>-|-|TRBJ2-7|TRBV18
CASSPSGSYEQYF
TGTGCCAGCTCACCATCCGGCTCCTACGAGCAGTACTTC
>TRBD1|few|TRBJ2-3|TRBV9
CASSAGTGTDTQYF
TGTGCCAGCAGCGCGGGGACAGGGACAGATACGCAGTATTTT
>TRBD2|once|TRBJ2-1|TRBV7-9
CSSTTRVLAGGRYNEQFF
TGTTCCAGCACCACTAGGGTCCTAGCGGGGGGCCGCTACAATGAGCAGTTCTTC
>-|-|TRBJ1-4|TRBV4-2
CASSLARTDEKLFF
TGTGCCAGCAGCCTGGCGAGGACAGATGAAAAACTGTTTTTT
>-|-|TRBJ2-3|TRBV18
CASSPVGGTDTQYF
TGTGCCAGCTCACCCGTCGGGGGCACAGATACGCAGTATTTT
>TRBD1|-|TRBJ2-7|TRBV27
CASTQRQGLYEQYF
TGTGCCAGCACCCAACGACAGGGGCTGTACGAGCAGTACTTC
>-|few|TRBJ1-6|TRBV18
CASSQAGDESPLHF
TGTGCCAGCTCTCAGGCAGGGGACGAGTCACCCCTCCACTTT